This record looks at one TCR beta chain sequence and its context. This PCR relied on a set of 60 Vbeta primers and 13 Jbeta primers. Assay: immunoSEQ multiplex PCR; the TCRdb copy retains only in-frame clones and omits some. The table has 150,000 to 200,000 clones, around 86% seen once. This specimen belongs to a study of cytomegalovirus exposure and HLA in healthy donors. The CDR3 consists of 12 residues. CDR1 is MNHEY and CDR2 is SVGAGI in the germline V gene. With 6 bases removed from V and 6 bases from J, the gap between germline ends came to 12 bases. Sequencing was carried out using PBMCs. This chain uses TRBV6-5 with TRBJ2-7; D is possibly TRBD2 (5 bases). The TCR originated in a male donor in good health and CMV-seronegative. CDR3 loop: CASRRGSSEQYF. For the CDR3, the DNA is TGTGCCAGCAGGAGAGGGTCTTCCGAGCAGTACTTC.